These T cell receptor beta chains were read from a single sample in a study of T cells expressing NK-cell markers. TCRdb re-called the 5' RACE reads, yielding one record per CDR3 amino acid sequence without DNA. There are about 390,000 distinct CDR3 sequences in the sample, with about 10% held by the top ten. The sequenced sample consisted of blood T cells: a sorted CD56 or NKG2C T cell subset, CD4+ or CD8+ T cells, or bulk PBMC T cells (not recorded which). These TCRs come from a woman between 45 and 65 years old in good health. Both conserved end residues are part of each CDR3. Each record gives: V gene, J gene, CDR3 protein.

V gene: TRBV12-3/TRBV12-4; J gene: TRBJ2-1; CDR3 protein: CASRTGGSYNEQFF
V gene: TRBV5-1; J gene: TRBJ2-6; CDR3 protein: CASSFGRGPGANVLTF
V gene: TRBV18; J gene: TRBJ2-1; CDR3 protein: CASSPPDGKSSYNEQFF
V gene: TRBV5-1; J gene: TRBJ2-7; CDR3 protein: CASSPFVRDLEDEQYF
V gene: TRBV28; J gene: TRBJ2-2; CDR3 protein: CASSTRTYPTKTNTGELFF
V gene: TRBV5-1; J gene: TRBJ2-1; CDR3 protein: CASSLASSEQFF
V gene: TRBV20-1; J gene: TRBJ1-2; CDR3 protein: CSARDLGAWGYGYTF
V gene: TRBV6-1; J gene: TRBJ2-7; CDR3 protein: CASSAKSSLRTEVAQYF
V gene: TRBV5-1; J gene: TRBJ2-1; CDR3 protein: CASEQPDGSSYNEQFF
V gene: TRBV20-1; J gene: TRBJ2-3; CDR3 protein: CSAMWTSGTTDTQYF
V gene: TRBV5-1; J gene: TRBJ2-6; CDR3 protein: CASRKGVTGANVLTF
V gene: TRBV5-1; J gene: TRBJ2-7; CDR3 protein: CASSPAPQGPPYEQYF
V gene: TRBV4-1; J gene: TRBJ2-5; CDR3 protein: CASSQKELTTRGRGGLVQETQYF
V gene: TRBV7-2; J gene: TRBJ1-6; CDR3 protein: CASSSRDSNSPLHF
V gene: TRBV5-1; J gene: TRBJ2-1; CDR3 protein: CASSLDWGRPAQYEQFF
V gene: TRBV20-1; J gene: TRBJ2-1; CDR3 protein: CSATAGTRAMSVQGSGEQFF
V gene: TRBV4-1; J gene: TRBJ2-1; CDR3 protein: CASSRLAGGGGNEQFF
V gene: TRBV21-1; J gene: TRBJ1-1; CDR3 protein: CASSNWTGENTEAFF
V gene: TRBV12-3/TRBV12-4; J gene: TRBJ1-5; CDR3 protein: CASSPTTGERDQPQHF
V gene: TRBV20-1; J gene: TRBJ2-1; CDR3 protein: CSARDGSLGLAAYNEQFF
V gene: TRBV4-1; J gene: TRBJ1-5; CDR3 protein: CASSQEWGQSYQPQHF
V gene: TRBV12-3/TRBV12-4; J gene: TRBJ2-1; CDR3 protein: CASSLRGFGEQFF
V gene: TRBV6-5; J gene: TRBJ2-7; CDR3 protein: CASSLGQISPYEQYF
V gene: TRBV18; J gene: TRBJ2-3; CDR3 protein: CASSPGQTSTDTQYF
V gene: TRBV5-1; J gene: TRBJ2-3; CDR3 protein: CASSLSGRPTQYF
V gene: TRBV12-3/TRBV12-4; J gene: TRBJ1-5; CDR3 protein: CASSLTGVNQPQHF
V gene: TRBV10-3; J gene: TRBJ2-3; CDR3 protein: CAISPGDTQYF
V gene: TRBV10-3; J gene: TRBJ2-2; CDR3 protein: CAISDGRDPNTGELFF
V gene: TRBV11-3; J gene: TRBJ1-1; CDR3 protein: CASSPDRAEAFF
V gene: TRBV12-3/TRBV12-4; J gene: TRBJ2-5; CDR3 protein: CASSSSTPKETQYF
V gene: TRBV7-3; J gene: TRBJ2-3; CDR3 protein: CASSVDGGSQDTQYF
V gene: TRBV6-5; J gene: TRBJ2-5; CDR3 protein: CASSYTHIAETQYF
V gene: TRBV7-9; J gene: TRBJ2-1; CDR3 protein: CASSFSLAGSDGNEQFF
V gene: TRBV6-1; J gene: TRBJ2-3; CDR3 protein: CASSELASSTDTQYF
V gene: TRBV13; J gene: TRBJ2-5; CDR3 protein: CASSGAQKTQYF
V gene: TRBV20-1; J gene: TRBJ1-2; CDR3 protein: CSARDGGKPNYGYTF